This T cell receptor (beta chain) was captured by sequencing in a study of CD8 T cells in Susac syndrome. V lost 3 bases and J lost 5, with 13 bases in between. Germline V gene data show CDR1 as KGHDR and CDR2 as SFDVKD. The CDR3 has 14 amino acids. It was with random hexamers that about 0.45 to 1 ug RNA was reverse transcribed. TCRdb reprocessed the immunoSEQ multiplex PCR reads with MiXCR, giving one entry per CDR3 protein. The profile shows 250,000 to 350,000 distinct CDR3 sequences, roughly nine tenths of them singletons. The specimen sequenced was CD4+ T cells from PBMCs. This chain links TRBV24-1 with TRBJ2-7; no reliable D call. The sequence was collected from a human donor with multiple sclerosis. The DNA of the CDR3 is TGTGCCACCAGTGATACCTTTCCTGCGGACGAGCAGTACTTC. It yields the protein CATSDTFPADEQYF.